This T cell receptor (beta chain) emerged from a study of blood T cell repertoires in COVID-19. About the research overall: Researchers got acute and convalescent COVID-19 samples from the United States, Italy and Spain. T cells, B-cell-depleted T cells, or PBMCs provided the cDNA or gDNA that served as material.

Germline-derived CDR1 and CDR2 are MNHEY and SMNVEV (reference sequence). V was shortened by 6 bases and J by 4 bases, with 15 bases between the two germline ends. CDR3 length: 14 amino acids. Original processing methods: How many nucleated cells were present was estimated from reference gene primer amplification. The assay was immunoSEQ multiplex PCR, and TCRdb's table has in-frame clones only and misses some. V, J and clone size derive from that table, while D and trimming were established from the DNA sequence. Of about 160,000 clones detected, 87% appear once; the ten largest clones hold under 5%.

The chain couples TRBV27 to TRBJ1-1; D gene unclear. This TCR derives from a woman aged 60-70 years who had recovered from COVID-19. What was sequenced was peripheral blood. CDR3 sequence reads: CASSPSLSGTEAFF. The CDR3 nucleotides read TGTGCCAGCAGCCCCTCTCTTTCCGGCACTGAAGCTTTCTTT.